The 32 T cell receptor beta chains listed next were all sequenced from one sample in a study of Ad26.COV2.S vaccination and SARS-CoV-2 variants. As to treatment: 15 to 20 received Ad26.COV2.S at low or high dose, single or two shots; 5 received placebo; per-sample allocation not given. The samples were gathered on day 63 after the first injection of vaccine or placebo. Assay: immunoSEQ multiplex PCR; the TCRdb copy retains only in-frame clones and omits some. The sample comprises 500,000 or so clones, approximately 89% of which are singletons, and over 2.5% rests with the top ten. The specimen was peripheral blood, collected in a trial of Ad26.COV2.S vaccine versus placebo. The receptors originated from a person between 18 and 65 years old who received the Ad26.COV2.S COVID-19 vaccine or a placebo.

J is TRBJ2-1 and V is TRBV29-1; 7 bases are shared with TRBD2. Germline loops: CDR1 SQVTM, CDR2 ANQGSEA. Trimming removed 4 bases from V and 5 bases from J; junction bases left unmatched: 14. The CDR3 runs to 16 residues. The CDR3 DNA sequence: TGCAGCGTTGGGCACCCTCTAGCGGAACTGAACAATGAGCAGTTCTTC. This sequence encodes CSVGHPLAELNNEQFF.

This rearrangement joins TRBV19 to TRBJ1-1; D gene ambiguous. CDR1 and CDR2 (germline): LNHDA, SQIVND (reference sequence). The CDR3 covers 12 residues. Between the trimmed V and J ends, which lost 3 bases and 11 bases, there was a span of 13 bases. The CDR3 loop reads CASSMSSGWAFF. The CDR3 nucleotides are TGTGCCAGTAGTATGTCATCGGGATGGGCTTTCTTT.

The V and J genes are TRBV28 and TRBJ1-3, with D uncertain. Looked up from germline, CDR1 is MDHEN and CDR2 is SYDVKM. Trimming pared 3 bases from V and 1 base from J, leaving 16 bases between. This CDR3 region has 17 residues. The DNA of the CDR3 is TGTGCCAGCAGTTTGATGCTGCGACGGAGATCTGGAAACACCATATATTTT. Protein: CASSLMLRRRSGNTIYF. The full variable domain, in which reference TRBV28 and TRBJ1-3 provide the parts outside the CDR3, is DVKVTQSSRYLVKRTGEKVFLECVQDMDHENMFWYRQDPGLGLRLIYFSYDVKMKEKGDIPEGYSVSREKKERFSLILESASTNQTSMYLCASSLMLRRRSGNTIYFGEGSWLTVV.

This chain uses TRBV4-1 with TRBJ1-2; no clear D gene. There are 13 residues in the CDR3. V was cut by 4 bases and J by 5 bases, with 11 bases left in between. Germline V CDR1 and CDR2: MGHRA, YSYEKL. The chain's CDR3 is CASSLSHKYGYTF. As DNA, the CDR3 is TGCGCCAGCAGCCTCAGTCATAAGTATGGCTACACCTTC.

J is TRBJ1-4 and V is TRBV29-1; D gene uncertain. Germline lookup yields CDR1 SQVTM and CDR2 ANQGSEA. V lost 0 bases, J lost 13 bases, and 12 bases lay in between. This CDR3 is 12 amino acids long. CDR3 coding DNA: TGCAGCGTTGAAGATCACCGGCAGTTACTGTTTTTT. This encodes CSVEDHRQLLFF. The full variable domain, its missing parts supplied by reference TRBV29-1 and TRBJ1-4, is SAVISQKPSRDICQRGTSLTIQCQVDSQVTMMFWYRQQPGQSLTLIATANQGSEATYESGFVIDKFPISRPNLTFSTLTVSNMSPEDSSIYLCSVEDHRQLLFFGSGTQLSVL.

CDR3 protein: CASSPQRSGANVLTF. Here the CDR3 DNA reads TGTGCCAGCAGCCCCCAGCGCTCTGGGGCCAACGTCCTGACTTTC. The rearrangement uses TRBV5-6 and TRBJ2-6; D not certain. CDR3 size: 15 residues. V lost 4 bases and J 0 bases, leaving 8 bases between the germline ends. Germline-derived CDR1 and CDR2 are SGHDT and YYEEEE.

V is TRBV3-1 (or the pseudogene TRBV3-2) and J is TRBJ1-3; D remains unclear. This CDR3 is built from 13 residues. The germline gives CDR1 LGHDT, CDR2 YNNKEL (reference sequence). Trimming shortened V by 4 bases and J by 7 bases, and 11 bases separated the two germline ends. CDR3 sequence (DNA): TGTGCCAGCAGCCCTCAGGAGAGGAACACCATATATTTT. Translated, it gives CASSPQERNTIYF.

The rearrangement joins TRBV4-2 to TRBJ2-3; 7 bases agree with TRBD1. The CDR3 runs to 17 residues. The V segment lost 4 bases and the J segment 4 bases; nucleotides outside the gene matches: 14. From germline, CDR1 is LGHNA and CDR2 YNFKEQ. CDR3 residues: CASSPTSARQGSDTQYF. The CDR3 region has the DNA TGTGCCAGCAGCCCCACCTCCGCGAGACAGGGCTCAGATACGCAGTATTTT.

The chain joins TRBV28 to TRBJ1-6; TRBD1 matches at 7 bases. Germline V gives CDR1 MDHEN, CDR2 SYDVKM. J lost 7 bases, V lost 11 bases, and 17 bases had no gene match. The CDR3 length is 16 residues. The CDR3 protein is CAARSRGGWSNSPLHF. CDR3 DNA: TGTGCCGCCCGATCCAGGGGGGGTTGGTCCAATTCACCCCTCCACTTT.

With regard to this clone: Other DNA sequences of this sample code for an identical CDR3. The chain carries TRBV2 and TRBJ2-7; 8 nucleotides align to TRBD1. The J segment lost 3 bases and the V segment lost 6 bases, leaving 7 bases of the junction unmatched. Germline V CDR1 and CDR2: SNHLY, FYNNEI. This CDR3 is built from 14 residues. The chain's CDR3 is CASSDQGADYEQYF. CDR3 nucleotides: TGTGCCAGCAGCGATCAGGGGGCAGACTACGAGCAGTACTTC.

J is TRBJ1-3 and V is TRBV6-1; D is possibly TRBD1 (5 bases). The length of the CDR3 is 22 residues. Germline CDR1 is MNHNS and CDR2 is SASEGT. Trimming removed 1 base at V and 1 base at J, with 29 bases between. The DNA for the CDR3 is TGTGCCAGCAGTGAAGGAGGGGAGTGGCAGTCGACCCATGGAGAATCTGGAAACACCATATATTTT. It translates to CASSEGGEWQSTHGESGNTIYF.

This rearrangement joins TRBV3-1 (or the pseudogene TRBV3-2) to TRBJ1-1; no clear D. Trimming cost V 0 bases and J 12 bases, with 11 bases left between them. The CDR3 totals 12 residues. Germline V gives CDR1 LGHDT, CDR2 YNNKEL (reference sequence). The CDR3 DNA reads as TGTGCCAGCAGCCAAGACTCCCGGGCGTCTTTCTTT. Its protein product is CASSQDSRASFF.

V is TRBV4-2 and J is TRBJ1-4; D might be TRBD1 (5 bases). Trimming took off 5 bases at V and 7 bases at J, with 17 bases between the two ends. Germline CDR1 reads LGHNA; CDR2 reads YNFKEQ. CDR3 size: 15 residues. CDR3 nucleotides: TGTGCCAGCAGCTTGAGAGGGGCTTCAGGTGAAAAACTGTTTTTT. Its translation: CASSLRGASGEKLFF.

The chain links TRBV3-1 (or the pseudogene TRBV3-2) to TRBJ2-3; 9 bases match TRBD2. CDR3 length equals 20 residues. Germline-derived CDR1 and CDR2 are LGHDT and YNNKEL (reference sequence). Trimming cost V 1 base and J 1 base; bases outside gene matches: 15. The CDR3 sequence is CASSQGGPCGGAGCTDTQYF. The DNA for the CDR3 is TGTGCCAGCAGCCAAGGAGGACCTTGCGGGGGGGCCGGTTGCACAGATACGCAGTATTTT.

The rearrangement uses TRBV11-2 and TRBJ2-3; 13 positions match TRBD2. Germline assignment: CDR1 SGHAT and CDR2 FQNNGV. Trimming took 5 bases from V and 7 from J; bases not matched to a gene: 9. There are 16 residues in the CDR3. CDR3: CASSTTGTSGIYTQYF. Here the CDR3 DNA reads TGTGCCAGCAGCACCACCGGGACTAGCGGGATTTATACGCAGTATTTT.

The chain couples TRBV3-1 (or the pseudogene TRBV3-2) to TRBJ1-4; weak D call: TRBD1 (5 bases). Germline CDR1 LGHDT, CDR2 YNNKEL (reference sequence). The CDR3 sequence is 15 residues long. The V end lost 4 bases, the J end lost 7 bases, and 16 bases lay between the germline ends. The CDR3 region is CASSLSGTGGEKLFF. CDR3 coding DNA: TGTGCCAGCAGCCTTAGCGGCACAGGCGGTGAAAAACTGTTTTTT.

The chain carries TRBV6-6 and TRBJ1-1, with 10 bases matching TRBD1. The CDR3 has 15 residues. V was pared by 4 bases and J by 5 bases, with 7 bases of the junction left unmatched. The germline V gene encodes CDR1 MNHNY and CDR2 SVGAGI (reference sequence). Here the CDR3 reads CASSSLGQGQTEAFF. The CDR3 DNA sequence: TGTGCCAGCAGTTCTTTGGGACAGGGGCAAACTGAAGCTTTCTTT.

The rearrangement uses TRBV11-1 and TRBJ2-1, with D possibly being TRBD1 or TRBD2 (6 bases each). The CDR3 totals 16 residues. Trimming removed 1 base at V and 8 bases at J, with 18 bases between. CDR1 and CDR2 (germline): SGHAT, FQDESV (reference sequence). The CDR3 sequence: CASSLDGGLPADEQFF. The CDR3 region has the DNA TGTGCCAGCAGCTTAGATGGGGGGCTTCCGGCGGATGAGCAGTTCTTC.

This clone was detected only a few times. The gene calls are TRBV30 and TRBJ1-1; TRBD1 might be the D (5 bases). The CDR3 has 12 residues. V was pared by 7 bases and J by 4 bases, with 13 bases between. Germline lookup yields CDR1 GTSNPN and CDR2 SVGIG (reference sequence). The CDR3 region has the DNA TGTGCCTCGTCCAGGGTTCTCACTGAAGCTTTCTTT. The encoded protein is CASSRVLTEAFF.

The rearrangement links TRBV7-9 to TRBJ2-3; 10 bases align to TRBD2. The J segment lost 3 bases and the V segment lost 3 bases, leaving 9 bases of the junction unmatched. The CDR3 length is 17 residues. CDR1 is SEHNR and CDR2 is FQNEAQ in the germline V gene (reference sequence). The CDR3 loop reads CASSFSIGTSVTDTQYF. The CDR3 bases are TGTGCCAGCAGCTTTTCGATAGGGACTAGCGTAACAGATACGCAGTATTTT.

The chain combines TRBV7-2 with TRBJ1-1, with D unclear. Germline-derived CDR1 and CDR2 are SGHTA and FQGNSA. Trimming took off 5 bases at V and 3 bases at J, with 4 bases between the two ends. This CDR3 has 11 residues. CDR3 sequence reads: CASSPYTEAFF. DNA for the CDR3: TGTGCCAGCAGCCCCTACACTGAAGCTTTCTTT.

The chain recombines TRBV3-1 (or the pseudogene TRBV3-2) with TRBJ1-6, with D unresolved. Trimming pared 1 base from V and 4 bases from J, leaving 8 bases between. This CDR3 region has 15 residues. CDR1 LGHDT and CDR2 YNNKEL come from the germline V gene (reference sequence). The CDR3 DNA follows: TGTGCCAGCAGCCAAGGAAGGGCATATAATTCACCCCTCCACTTT. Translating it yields CASSQGRAYNSPLHF.

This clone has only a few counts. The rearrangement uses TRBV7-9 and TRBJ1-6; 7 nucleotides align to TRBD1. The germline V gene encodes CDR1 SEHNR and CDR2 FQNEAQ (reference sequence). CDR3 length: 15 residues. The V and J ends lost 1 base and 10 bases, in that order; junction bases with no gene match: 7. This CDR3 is CASSLGQGGRSPLHF. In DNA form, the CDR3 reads TGTGCCAGCAGCTTAGGACAGGGCGGACGGTCACCCCTCCACTTT. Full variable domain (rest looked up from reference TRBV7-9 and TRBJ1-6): DTGVSQNPRHKITKRGQNVTFRCDPISEHNRLYWYRQTLGQGPEFLTYFQNEAQLEKSRLLSDRFSAERPKGSFSTLEIQRTEQGDSAMYLCASSLGQGGRSPLHFGNGTRLTVT.

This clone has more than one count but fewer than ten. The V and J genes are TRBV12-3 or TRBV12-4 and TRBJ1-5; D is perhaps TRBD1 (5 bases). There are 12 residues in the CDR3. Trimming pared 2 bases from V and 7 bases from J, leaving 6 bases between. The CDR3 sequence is CASSLRGQPQHF. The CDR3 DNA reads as TGTGCCAGCAGTTTACGGGGGCAGCCCCAGCATTTT.

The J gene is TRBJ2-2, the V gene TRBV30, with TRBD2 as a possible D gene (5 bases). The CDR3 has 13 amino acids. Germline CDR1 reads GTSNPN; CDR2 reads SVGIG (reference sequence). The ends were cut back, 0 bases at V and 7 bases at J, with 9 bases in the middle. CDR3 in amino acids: CAWSVLGLGELFF. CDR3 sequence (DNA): TGTGCCTGGAGTGTTCTAGGACTCGGGGAGCTGTTTTTT.

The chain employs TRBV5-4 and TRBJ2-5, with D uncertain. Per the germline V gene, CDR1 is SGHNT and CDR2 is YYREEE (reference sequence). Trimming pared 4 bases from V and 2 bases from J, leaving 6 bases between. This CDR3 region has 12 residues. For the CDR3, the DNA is TGTGCCAGCAGCACAGATCAAGAGACCCAGTACTTC. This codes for CASSTDQETQYF.

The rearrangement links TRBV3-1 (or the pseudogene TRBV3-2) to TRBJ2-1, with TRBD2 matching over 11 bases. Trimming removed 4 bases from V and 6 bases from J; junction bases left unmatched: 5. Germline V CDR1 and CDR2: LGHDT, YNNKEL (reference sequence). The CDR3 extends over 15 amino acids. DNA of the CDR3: TGTGCCAGCAGCCTTCTAGCGGGGGGCCTCAATGAGCAGTTCTTC. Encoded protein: CASSLLAGGLNEQFF.

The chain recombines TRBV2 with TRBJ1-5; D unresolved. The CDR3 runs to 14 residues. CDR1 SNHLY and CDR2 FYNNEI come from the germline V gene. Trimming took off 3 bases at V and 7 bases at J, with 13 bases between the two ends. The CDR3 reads CASSDPQKRQPQHF. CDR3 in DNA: TGTGCCAGCAGTGATCCACAGAAGAGGCAGCCCCAGCATTTT. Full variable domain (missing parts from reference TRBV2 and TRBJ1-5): EPEVTQTPSHQVTQMGQEVILRCVPISNHLYFYWYRQILGQKVEFLVSFYNNEISEKSEIFDDQFSVERPDGSNFTLKIRSTKLEDSAMYFCASSDPQKRQPQHFGDGTRLSIL.

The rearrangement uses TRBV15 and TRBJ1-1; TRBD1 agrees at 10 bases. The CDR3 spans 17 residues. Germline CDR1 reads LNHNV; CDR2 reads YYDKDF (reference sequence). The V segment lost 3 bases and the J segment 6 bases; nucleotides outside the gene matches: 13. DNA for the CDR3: TGTGCCACCAGCAGGGAGAATAGACAGGGGGCGGGTTCTGAAGCTTTCTTT. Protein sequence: CATSRENRQGAGSEAFF.

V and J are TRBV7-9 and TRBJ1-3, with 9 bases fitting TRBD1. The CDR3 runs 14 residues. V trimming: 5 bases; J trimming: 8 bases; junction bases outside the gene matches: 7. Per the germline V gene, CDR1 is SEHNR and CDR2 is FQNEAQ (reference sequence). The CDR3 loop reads CASSMGTGLDTIYF. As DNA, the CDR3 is TGTGCCAGCAGCATGGGGACAGGGTTGGACACCATATATTTT.

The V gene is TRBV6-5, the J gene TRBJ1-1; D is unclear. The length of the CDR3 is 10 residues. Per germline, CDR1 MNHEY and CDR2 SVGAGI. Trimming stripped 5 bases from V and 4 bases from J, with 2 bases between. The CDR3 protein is CASSPTEAFF. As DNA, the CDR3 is TGTGCCAGCAGTCCCACTGAAGCTTTCTTT.

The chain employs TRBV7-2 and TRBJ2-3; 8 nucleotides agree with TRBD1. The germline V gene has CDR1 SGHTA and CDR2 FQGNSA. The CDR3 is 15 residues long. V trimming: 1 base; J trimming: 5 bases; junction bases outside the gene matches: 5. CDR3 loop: CASSLGRGQIDTQYF. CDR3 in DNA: TGTGCCAGCAGCTTAGGCAGGGGGCAGATAGATACGCAGTATTTT.